One sample yielded the 11 T cell receptor beta chains listed below, sequenced in a study of STAT5B mutations in CD4+ large granular lymphocyte leukemia. The assay was immunoSEQ multiplex PCR, and TCRdb's table has in-frame clones only and misses some. The sample holds fewer than 40,000 clones, 85% to 90% seen once. The sample consisted of CD4+ T cells from blood buffy coats. The source is a human donor in good health.

The chain has TRBV2 and TRBJ1-5, with D hard to call. The CDR3 is 14 residues long. Trimming stripped 6 bases from V and 2 bases from J, with 11 bases between. The germline V gene encodes CDR1 SNHLY and CDR2 FYNNEI. The CDR3 nucleotides are TGTGCCAGCAGCGGACTAATGGGCAATCAGCCCCAGCATTTT. Protein sequence: CASSGLMGNQPQHF.

The J gene is TRBJ2-5, the V gene TRBV5-6; D unresolved. This CDR3 is built from 13 residues. The germline V gene has CDR1 SGHDT and CDR2 YYEEEE. Deletions cut 1 base from V and 1 base from J, with 5 bases between. CDR3 sequence: CASSLYVQETQYF. CDR3 bases: TGTGCCAGCAGCTTGTACGTCCAAGAGACCCAGTACTTC. The variable domain in full, with the rest retrieved from reference TRBV5-6 and TRBJ2-5, is DAGVTQSPTHLIKTRGQQVTLRCSPKSGHDTVSWYQQALGQGPQFIFQYYEEEERQRGNFPDRFSGHQFPNYSSELNVNALLLGDSALYLCASSLYVQETQYFGPGTRLLVL.

V is TRBV11-2 and J is TRBJ2-2; weak D call: TRBD2 (5 bases). V lost 6 bases, J lost 5 bases, and 10 bases lay in between. The CDR3 is 13 amino acids. Looked up from germline, CDR1 is SGHAT and CDR2 is FQNNGV. CDR3 in DNA: TGTGCCAGCAGTTCCACTAGGACCGGGGAGCTGTTTTTT. Amino acid sequence: CASSSTRTGELFF.

J is TRBJ2-7 and V is TRBV28, with 10 bases fitting TRBD1. The J segment lost 3 bases and the V segment lost 6 bases, leaving 8 bases of the junction unmatched. CDR3 length: 15 residues. From germline, CDR1 is MDHEN and CDR2 SYDVKM. The CDR3 sequence: CASSLRTGGGYEQYF. The CDR3 DNA follows: TGTGCCAGCAGCCTGAGGACAGGGGGAGGCTACGAGCAGTACTTC.

This clone has only a few counts. The chain employs TRBV28 and TRBJ1-5; the D gene is possibly TRBD1 (6 bases). V was clipped by 6 bases and J by 11 bases, with 17 bases between them. CDR3 size: 13 residues. CDR1 and CDR2 from the germline V gene are MDHEN and SYDVKM. CDR3 region: CASRYKGGWAQHF. The DNA of the CDR3 is TGTGCCAGCAGATACAAAGGGGGATGGGCCCAGCATTTT.

The CDR3 DNA reads as TGCGCCAGCAGCTTCCGTCCACCTAGCGGGGACTCCTACGAGCAGTACTTC. Translated, it gives CASSFRPPSGDSYEQYF. The chain combines TRBV5-1 with TRBJ2-7, with 9 bases fitting TRBD2. J was trimmed by 0 bases and V by 2 bases; bases with no gene match: 9. The CDR3 sequence is 17 residues long. CDR1 and CDR2 (germline): SGHRS, YFSETQ.

This clone was counted only a few times. The CDR3 sequence is CASSLGGVNTGELFF. CDR3 nucleotide sequence: TGTGCCAGCAGTTTAGGAGGGGTCAACACCGGGGAGCTGTTTTTT. The chain combines TRBV28 with TRBJ2-2; D perhaps matches TRBD2 (6 bases). The germline gives CDR1 MDHEN, CDR2 SYDVKM. The CDR3 runs to 15 residues. V lost 2 bases and J lost 2, with 9 bases in between.

This clone was found a few times. The CDR3 region has the DNA TGTGCCAGCAGCTTAGAGGGGCCCCAAGCTTTCTTT. Encoded protein: CASSLEGPQAFF. The chain joins TRBV7-9 to TRBJ1-1, with D perhaps TRBD1 (5 bases). The CDR3 is 12 residues long. Between the trimmed V and J ends, which lost 1 base and 9 bases, there was a span of 9 bases. Germline values: CDR1 SEHNR, CDR2 FQNEAQ (reference sequence).

The J gene is TRBJ2-7, the V gene TRBV28; 7 bases agree with TRBD2. Germline CDR1 is MDHEN and CDR2 is SYDVKM. Trimming at V came to 3 bases and at J to 3 bases, leaving 5 bases not matched to a gene. The CDR3 length is 14 residues. The CDR3 DNA reads TGTGCCAGCAGTTTTGGTGGGAGGGACTACGAGCAGTACTTC. Translation: CASSFGGRDYEQYF.

This sequence joins TRBV12-5 and TRBJ2-5; D remains ambiguous. The germline CDR1 and CDR2 sequences are LGHNT and FRNRAP. The CDR3 has 16 residues. The germline V and J ends were trimmed by 8 bases and 2 bases, with 21 bases remaining between them. The CDR3 DNA follows: TGTGCTAGTAAGGGATTCTCGGTTTCTGGACAAGAGACCCAGTACTTC. It codes for CASKGFSVSGQETQYF.

The J gene is TRBJ2-7, the V gene TRBV5-4; 9 nucleotides match TRBD1. This CDR3 region has 17 residues. The junction had 11 bases not matched to a gene; V was cut back by 4 bases and J by 0 bases. Germline CDR1 is SGHNT and CDR2 is YYREEE (reference sequence). Written as DNA, the CDR3 is TGTGCCAGCAGCCAAGAGGGGACAGGGAGGCGCTCCTACGAGCAGTACTTC. This sequence encodes CASSQEGTGRRSYEQYF.